This TCR beta chain stems from a study of response to subunit inactivated influenza vaccine. Study findings and constraints: Each seasonal influenza vaccination, the authors suggested, recruits few new T cells.

The CDR3 extends over 15 amino acids. Germline V gene lookup returns CDR1 LNHNV and CDR2 YYDKDF (reference sequence). The germline V and J ends were trimmed by 1 base and 1 base, with 9 bases remaining between them. Using its own MiXCR run on the RT-PCR reads, TCRdb lists one record per CDR3 protein. The sample includes 650,000 to 700,000 distinct CDR3 sequences, less than 20% of them seen just once. On this clonotype: Its antigen is not identified.

The chain joins TRBV15 to TRBJ2-3; possibly TRBD2 for D (6 bases). This clonotype was obtained from a man in his fifties who received an inactivated influenza vaccine. The sample here was PBMCs from blood, taken about 12 days after vaccination. CDR3 in amino acids: CATSRVSGGTDTQYF. The CDR3 region has the DNA TGTGCCACCAGCAGAGTGTCGGGAGGCACAGATACGCAGTATTTT.